These T cell receptor beta chains were read from a single sample in a study of CD8+ T cells in alopecia areata. The table came from immunoSEQ multiplex PCR; TCRdb's copy has only in-frame clones and leaves some out. The profile shows 110,000 or so clones, less than 45% of them singletons. Sequenced sample: CD4+ T cells sorted from blood. These receptors were collected from a human donor with alopecia areata. CDR3s include the opening cysteine and the closing phenylalanine or tryptophan. D genes are given only for firm matches. For some rows the clone size is stated as once, few or many, or as a class when expanded; others skip it.

D: TRBD1; V: TRBV5-1; size: few; J: TRBJ2-7; CDR3: CASSLAGTGSYEQYF; DNA: TGCGCCAGCAGCTTGGCCGGGACAGGGTCCTACGAGCAGTACTTC
D: -; V: TRBV5-6; size: -; J: TRBJ1-2; CDR3: CASSLSGTEGYTF; DNA: TGTGCCAGCAGCTTGTCAGGGACGGAGGGCTACACCTTC
D: -; V: TRBV25-1; size: once; J: TRBJ2-4; CDR3: CASSARQIQYF; DNA: TGTGCCAGCAGTGCACGACAAATTCAGTACTTC
D: -; V: TRBV15; size: few; J: TRBJ2-5; CDR3: CATSRDRSQETQYF; DNA: TGTGCCACCAGCAGAGACCGGTCCCAAGAGACCCAGTACTTC
D: -; V: TRBV5-1; size: -; J: TRBJ2-6; CDR3: CASSFRSGANVLTF; DNA: TGCGCCAGCAGCTTTCGCTCTGGGGCCAACGTCCTGACTTTC
D: TRBD2; V: TRBV5-1; size: -; J: TRBJ2-5; CDR3: CASSFRGSGSWETQYF; DNA: TGCGCCAGCAGCTTTAGGGGGAGCGGGAGCTGGGAGACCCAGTACTTC
D: -; V: TRBV25-1; size: few; J: TRBJ2-7; CDR3: CASGRGQPYEQYF; DNA: TGTGCCAGCGGTAGAGGACAACCATACGAGCAGTACTTC
D: -; V: TRBV7-2; size: few; J: TRBJ2-2; CDR3: CASSLEGTVNTGELFF; DNA: TGTGCCAGCAGCTTAGAGGGAACAGTCAACACCGGGGAGCTGTTTTTT
D: TRBD2; V: TRBV29-1; size: few; J: TRBJ2-3; CDR3: CSVRPGTTTDTQYF; DNA: TGCAGCGTTCGTCCCGGGACTACCACAGATACGCAGTATTTT
D: -; V: TRBV4-3; size: -; J: TRBJ2-3; CDR3: CASSQDLAGTQYF; DNA: TGCGCCAGCAGCCAAGATTTGGCAGGGACGCAGTATTTT
D: TRBD2; V: TRBV18; size: few; J: TRBJ2-1; CDR3: CASSPWTSGSNEQFF; DNA: TGTGCCAGCTCGCCCTGGACTAGCGGGAGCAATGAGCAGTTCTTC
D: -; V: TRBV29-1; size: -; J: TRBJ2-7; CDR3: CSVDRQGEAYEQYF; DNA: TGCAGCGTTGACCGCCAGGGGGAGGCCTACGAGCAGTACTTC
D: -; V: TRBV6-6; size: -; J: TRBJ2-5; CDR3: CASSGRGRSYQETQYF; DNA: TGTGCCAGCAGTGGCAGGGGGAGGTCGTACCAAGAGACCCAGTACTTC
D: -; V: TRBV5-1; size: -; J: TRBJ2-7; CDR3: CASSLVGYPYEQYF; DNA: TGTGCCAGCAGCTTGGTTGGCTACCCTTACGAGCAGTACTTC
D: TRBD2; V: TRBV2; size: -; J: TRBJ2-7; CDR3: CASKTSGGYEQYF; DNA: TGTGCCAGCAAGACTAGCGGGGGCTACGAGCAGTACTTC
D: TRBD2; V: TRBV6-1; size: few; J: TRBJ2-3; CDR3: CASSAEAGGHLDTQYF; DNA: TGTGCCAGCAGTGCAGAAGCGGGGGGGCATTTGGATACGCAGTATTTT
D: -; V: TRBV30; size: -; J: TRBJ1-5; CDR3: CAWSRGGINQPQHF; DNA: TGTGCCTGGAGTCGCGGGGGAATCAATCAGCCCCAGCATTTT
D: TRBD1; V: TRBV6-5; size: -; J: TRBJ2-7; CDR3: CASSRQGKFYEQYF; DNA: TGTGCCAGCAGCCGACAGGGCAAGTTCTACGAGCAGTACTTC
D: -; V: TRBV2; size: -; J: TRBJ2-1; CDR3: CASSEAALSHSYNEQFF; DNA: TGTGCCAGCAGTGAAGCGGCTCTTTCTCACTCCTACAATGAGCAGTTCTTC
D: -; V: TRBV5-4; size: -; J: TRBJ2-1; CDR3: CASSLQREQFF; DNA: TGTGCCAGCAGCCTCCAACGTGAGCAGTTCTTC
D: -; V: TRBV29-1; size: -; J: TRBJ2-7; CDR3: CSVEEMGTYEQYF; DNA: TGCAGCGTTGAAGAAATGGGGACCTACGAGCAGTACTTC
D: -; V: TRBV5-1; size: -; J: TRBJ2-5; CDR3: CASSLPQETQYF; DNA: TGCGCCAGCAGCTTGCCCCAAGAGACCCAGTACTTC
D: TRBD1; V: TRBV25-1; size: -; J: TRBJ2-4; CDR3: CASSGTGGNIQYF; DNA: TGTGCCAGCAGTGGGACAGGGGGAAACATTCAGTACTTC
D: -; V: TRBV30; size: -; J: TRBJ2-1; CDR3: CAWSPTSSSYNEQFF; DNA: TGTGCCTGGAGTCCTACTAGCAGCTCCTACAATGAGCAGTTCTTC
D: -; V: TRBV29-1; size: -; J: TRBJ2-1; CDR3: CSAAQGRHNEQFF; DNA: TGCAGCGCCGCACAGGGGAGGCACAATGAGCAGTTCTTC
D: TRBD2; V: TRBV5-4; size: few; J: TRBJ2-1; CDR3: CASSTSGTSRNEQFF; DNA: TGTGCCAGCAGCACTTCCGGGACTAGTAGGAATGAGCAGTTCTTC
D: -; V: TRBV29-1; size: -; J: TRBJ2-7; CDR3: CSGAPGGFGDEQYF; DNA: TGCAGCGGGGCGCCCGGAGGCTTCGGCGACGAGCAGTACTTC
D: -; V: TRBV28; size: few; J: TRBJ2-5; CDR3: CASSSGLRETQYF; DNA: TGTGCCAGCAGTTCAGGACTACGGGAGACCCAGTACTTC
D: TRBD1; V: TRBV27; size: -; J: TRBJ2-3; CDR3: CASSPLKLPRTGQDTQYF; DNA: TGTGCCAGCAGTCCACTTAAACTCCCTAGGACAGGGCAAGATACGCAGTATTTT
D: TRBD1; V: TRBV30; size: -; J: TRBJ1-4; CDR3: CAWSPGQGREKLFF; DNA: TGTGCCTGGAGCCCCGGACAGGGGAGGGAAAAACTGTTTTTT
D: -; V: TRBV6-5; size: few; J: TRBJ2-7; CDR3: CASSRGWAAYEQYF; DNA: TGTGCCAGCAGCCGAGGTTGGGCGGCCTACGAGCAGTACTTC
D: -; V: TRBV6-5; size: few; J: TRBJ2-6; CDR3: CASSFDGANVLTF; DNA: TGTGCCAGCAGTTTTGACGGGGCCAACGTCCTGACTTTC
D: TRBD1; V: TRBV4-3; size: -; J: TRBJ1-1; CDR3: CASSQDSRGYTEAFF; DNA: TGCGCCAGCAGCCAAGATAGCAGGGGGTACACTGAAGCTTTCTTT
D: -; V: TRBV11-2; size: -; J: TRBJ1-5; CDR3: CASSRQGNQPQHF; DNA: TGTGCCAGCAGCCGACAGGGCAATCAGCCCCAGCATTTT
D: TRBD1; V: TRBV6-1; size: few; J: TRBJ1-2; CDR3: CASSLGTGTSGYTF; DNA: TGTGCCAGCAGCCTCGGGACAGGGACTTCTGGCTACACCTTC
D: -; V: TRBV29-1; size: -; J: TRBJ2-7; CDR3: CSVGGDSSYEQYF; DNA: TGCAGCGTGGGGGGGGACAGCTCCTACGAGCAGTACTTC
D: -; V: TRBV30; size: -; J: TRBJ2-1; CDR3: CAWSENNNEQFF; DNA: TGTGCCTGGAGTGAAAACAACAATGAGCAGTTCTTC